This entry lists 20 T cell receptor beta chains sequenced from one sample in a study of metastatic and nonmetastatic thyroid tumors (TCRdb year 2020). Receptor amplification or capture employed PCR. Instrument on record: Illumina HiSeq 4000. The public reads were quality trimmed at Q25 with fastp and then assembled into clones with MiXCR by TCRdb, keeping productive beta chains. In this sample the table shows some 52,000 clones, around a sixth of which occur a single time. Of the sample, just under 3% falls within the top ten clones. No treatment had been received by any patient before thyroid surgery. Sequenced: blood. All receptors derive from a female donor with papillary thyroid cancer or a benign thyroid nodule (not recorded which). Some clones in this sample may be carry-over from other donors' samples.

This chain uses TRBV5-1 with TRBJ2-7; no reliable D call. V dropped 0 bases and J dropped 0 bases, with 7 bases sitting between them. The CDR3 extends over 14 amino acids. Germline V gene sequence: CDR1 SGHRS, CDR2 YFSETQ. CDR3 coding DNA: TGCGCCAGCAGCTTGGAAGGGTCCTCCTACGAGCAGTACTTC. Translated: CASSLEGSSYEQYF.

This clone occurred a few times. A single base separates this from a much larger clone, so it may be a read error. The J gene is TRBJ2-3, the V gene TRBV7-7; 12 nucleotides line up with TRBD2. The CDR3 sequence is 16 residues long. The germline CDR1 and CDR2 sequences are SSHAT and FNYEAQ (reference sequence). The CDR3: CASSFLAGGETDMQYF. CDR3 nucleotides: TGTGCTAGCAGCTTCCTAGCGGGAGGGGAAACAGATATGCAGTATTTT.

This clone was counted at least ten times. The CDR3 nucleotides are TGTGCCAGCAGCCCCCGATTCACCGGGGAGCTGTTTTTT. It encodes CASSPRFTGELFF. The V and J genes are TRBV7-9 and TRBJ2-2; no firm D call. V dropped 5 bases and J dropped 4 bases, with 8 bases sitting between them. The CDR3 covers 13 residues. The germline V gene encodes CDR1 SEHNR and CDR2 FQNEAQ (reference sequence).

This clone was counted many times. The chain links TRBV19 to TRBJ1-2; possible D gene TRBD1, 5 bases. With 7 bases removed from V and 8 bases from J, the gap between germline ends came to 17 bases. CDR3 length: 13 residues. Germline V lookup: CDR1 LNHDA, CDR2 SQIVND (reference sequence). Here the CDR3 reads CASNMIGTHGYTF. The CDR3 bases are TGTGCCAGTAATATGATCGGGACTCACGGCTACACCTTC.

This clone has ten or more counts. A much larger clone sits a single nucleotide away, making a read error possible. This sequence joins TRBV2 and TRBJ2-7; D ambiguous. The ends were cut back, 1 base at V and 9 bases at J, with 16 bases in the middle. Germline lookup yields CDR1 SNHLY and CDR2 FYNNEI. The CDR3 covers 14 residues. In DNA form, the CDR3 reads TGTGCCAGCAGTGAAGGGGCCCAAGTACGAGTGCAGTACTTC. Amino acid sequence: CASSEGAQVRVQYF.

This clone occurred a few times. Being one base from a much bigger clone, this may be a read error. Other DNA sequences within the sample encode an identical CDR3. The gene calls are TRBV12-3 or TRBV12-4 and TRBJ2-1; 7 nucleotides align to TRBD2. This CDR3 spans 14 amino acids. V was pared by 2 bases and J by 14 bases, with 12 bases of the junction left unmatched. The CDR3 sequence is CASSLKTSGRVKFF. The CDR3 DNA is TGTGCCAGCAGTTTAAAAACTAGTGGGAGGGTGAAGTTCTTC.

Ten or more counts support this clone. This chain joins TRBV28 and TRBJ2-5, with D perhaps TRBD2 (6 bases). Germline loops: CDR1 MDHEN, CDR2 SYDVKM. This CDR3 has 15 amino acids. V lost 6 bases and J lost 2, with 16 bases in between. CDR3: CASSSRLGRQETQYF. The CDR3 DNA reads TGTGCCAGCAGCTCCAGACTAGGCCGGCAAGAGACCCAGTACTTC.

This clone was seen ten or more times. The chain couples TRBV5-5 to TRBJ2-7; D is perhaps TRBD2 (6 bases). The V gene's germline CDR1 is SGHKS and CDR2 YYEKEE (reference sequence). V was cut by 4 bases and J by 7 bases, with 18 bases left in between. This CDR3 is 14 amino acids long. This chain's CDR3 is CASSPGRDLGEQYF. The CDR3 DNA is TGTGCCAGCAGCCCAGGCCGGGACTTGGGAGAGCAGTACTTC.

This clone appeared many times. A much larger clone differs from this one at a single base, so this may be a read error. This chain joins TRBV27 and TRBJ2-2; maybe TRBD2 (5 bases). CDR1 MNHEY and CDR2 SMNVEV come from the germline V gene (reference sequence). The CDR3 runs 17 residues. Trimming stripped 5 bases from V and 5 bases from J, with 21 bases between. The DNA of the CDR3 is TGTGCCAGCAGTCTTCGCCCTACTAGTGTACGGACCGGGGAGCTGTTTTTT. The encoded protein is CASSLRPTSVRTGELFF.

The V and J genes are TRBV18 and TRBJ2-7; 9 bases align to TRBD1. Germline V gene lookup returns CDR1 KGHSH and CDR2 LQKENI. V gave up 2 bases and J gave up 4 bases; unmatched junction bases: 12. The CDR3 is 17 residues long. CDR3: CASSPLGGQGSIYEQYF. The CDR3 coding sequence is TGTGCCAGCTCACCATTGGGGGGACAGGGAAGCATATACGAGCAGTACTTC. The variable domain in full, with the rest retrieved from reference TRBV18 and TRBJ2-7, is NAGVMQNPRHLVRRRGQEARLRCSPMKGHSHVYWYRQLPEEGLKFMVYLQKENIIDESGMPKERFSAEFPKEGPSILRIQQVVRGDSAAYFCASSPLGGQGSIYEQYFGPGTRLTVT.

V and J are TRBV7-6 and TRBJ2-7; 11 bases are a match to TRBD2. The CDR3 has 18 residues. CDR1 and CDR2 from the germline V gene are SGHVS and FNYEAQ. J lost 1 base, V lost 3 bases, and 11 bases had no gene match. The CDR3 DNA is TGTGCCAGCAGCTTGAAATTACTAGCGGGAGAAAGGTCCTACGAGCAGTACTTC. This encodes CASSLKLLAGERSYEQYF.

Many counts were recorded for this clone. This CDR3 is CASSSGHAHTDTQYF. The CDR3 bases are TGTGCCAGTAGCTCGGGACATGCGCATACAGATACGCAGTATTTT. The rearrangement uses TRBV19 and TRBJ2-3, with TRBD1 as a possible D gene (6 bases). The CDR3 extends over 15 amino acids. Trimming pared 6 bases from V and 3 bases from J, leaving 16 bases between. CDR1 is LNHDA and CDR2 is SQIVND in the germline V gene (reference sequence).

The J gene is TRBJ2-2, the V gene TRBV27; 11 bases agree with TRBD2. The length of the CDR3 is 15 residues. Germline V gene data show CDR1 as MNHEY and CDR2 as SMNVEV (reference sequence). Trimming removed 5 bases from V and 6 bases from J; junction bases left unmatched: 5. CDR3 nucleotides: TGTGCCAGCAGTCCACTAGCGGGAGTTGCCGGGGAGCTGTTTTTT. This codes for CASSPLAGVAGELFF.

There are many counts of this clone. The CDR3 bases are TGCGCCAGCAGTCAGAGGGGAGTAACATCCGATAATTCACCCCTCCACTTT. Its translation is CASSQRGVTSDNSPLHF. This sequence joins TRBV5-1 and TRBJ1-6; D is perhaps TRBD1 (5 bases). This CDR3 contains 17 residues. The V gene lost 5 bases and the J gene lost 5 bases, with 20 bases spanning the gap. Germline V gene lookup returns CDR1 SGHRS and CDR2 YFSETQ. Together with reference TRBV5-1 and TRBJ1-6, the CDR3 gives the full variable domain: KAGVTQTPRYLIKTRGQQVTLSCSPISGHRSVSWYQQTPGQGLQFLFEYFSETQRNKGNFPGRFSGRQFSNSRSEMNVSTLELGDSALYLCASSQRGVTSDNSPLHFGNGTRLTVT.

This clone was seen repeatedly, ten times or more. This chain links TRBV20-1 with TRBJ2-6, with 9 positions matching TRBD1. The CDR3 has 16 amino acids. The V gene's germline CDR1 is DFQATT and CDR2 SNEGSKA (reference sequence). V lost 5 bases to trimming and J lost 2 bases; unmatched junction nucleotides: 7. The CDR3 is CSAGGTGMAGANVLTF. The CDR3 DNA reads TGCAGTGCTGGGGGGACAGGGATGGCTGGGGCCAACGTCCTGACTTTC.

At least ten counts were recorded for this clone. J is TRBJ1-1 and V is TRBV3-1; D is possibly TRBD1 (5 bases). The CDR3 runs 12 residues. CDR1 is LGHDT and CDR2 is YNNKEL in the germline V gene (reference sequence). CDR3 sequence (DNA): TGTGCGAGCTCTTGGGGGTCGACTGAAGCTTTCTTT. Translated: CASSWGSTEAFF.

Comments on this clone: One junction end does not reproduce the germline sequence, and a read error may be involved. The CDR3, as DNA: TGTTCCAGCAGTGAAGCTCGGCAGGTTTCATACAATGAGCAGTTCTTC. It translates to CSSSEARQVSYNEQFF. V usage is TRBV6-1 and J usage is TRBJ2-1, with D hard to call. This CDR3 spans 16 amino acids. CDR1 MNHNS and CDR2 SASEGT come from the germline V gene.

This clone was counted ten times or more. CDR3 in amino acids: CASSSGRTSGEQFF. In DNA form, the CDR3 reads TGTGCCAGCAGCTCGGGGCGAACGTCCGGTGAGCAGTTCTTC. V and J are TRBV11-2 and TRBJ2-1; D tentatively fits TRBD1 or TRBD2 (5 bases each). V lost 4 bases and J lost 9, with 16 bases in between. The germline CDR1 and CDR2 sequences are SGHAT and FQNNGV. This CDR3 is built from 14 residues.

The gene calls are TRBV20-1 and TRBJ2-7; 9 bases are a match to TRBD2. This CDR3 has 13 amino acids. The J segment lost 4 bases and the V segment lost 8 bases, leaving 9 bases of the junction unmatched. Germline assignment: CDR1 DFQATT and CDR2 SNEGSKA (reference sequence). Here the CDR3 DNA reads TGCAGTCCCGAGGGCACTAGCGGGTACGAGCAGTACTTC. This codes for CSPEGTSGYEQYF.

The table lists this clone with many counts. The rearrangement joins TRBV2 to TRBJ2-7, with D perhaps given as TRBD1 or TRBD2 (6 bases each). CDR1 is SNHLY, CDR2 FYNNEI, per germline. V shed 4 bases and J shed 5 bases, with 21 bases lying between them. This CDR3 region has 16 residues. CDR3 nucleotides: TGTGCCAGCAGTGTGAGGGCAAGGGGGGTAATCCACGAGCAGTACTTC. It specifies CASSVRARGVIHEQYF.